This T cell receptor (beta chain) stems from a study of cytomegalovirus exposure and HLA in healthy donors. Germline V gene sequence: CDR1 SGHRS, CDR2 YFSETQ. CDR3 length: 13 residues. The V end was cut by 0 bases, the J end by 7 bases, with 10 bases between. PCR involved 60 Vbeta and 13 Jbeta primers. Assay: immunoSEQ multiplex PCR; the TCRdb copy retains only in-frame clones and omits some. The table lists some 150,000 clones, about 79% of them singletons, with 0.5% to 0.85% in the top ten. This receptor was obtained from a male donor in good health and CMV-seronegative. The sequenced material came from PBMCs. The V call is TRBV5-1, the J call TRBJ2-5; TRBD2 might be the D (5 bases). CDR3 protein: CASSLGFEGTQYF. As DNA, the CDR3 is TGCGCCAGCAGCTTGGGGTTCGAGGGGACCCAGTACTTC.